A selection of T cell receptor beta chains follows, all from one sample in a study of blood T cells in healthy people across ages. TCRdb independently ran MiXCR on the 5' RACE reads; one entry per CDR3 protein. Of 1.5 million or so distinct CDR3 sequences in the sample, 35% to 45% are singletons; the top ten hold about 4%. The sequencing input was blood. All receptors derive from a woman aged 18-29 years in good health. Both conserved end residues are part of each CDR3. The D gene is left open where the match is weak. Only part of the rows carry a size: once, few, many, or a class if the clone is expanded.

J gene: TRBJ2-3; V gene: TRBV6-2/TRBV6-3; CDR3 length: 14; D gene: NA; clone size: NA; CDR3 protein: CASRVIAPTDTQYF; CDR3 DNA: TGTGCCAGCAGAGTGATCGCCCCCACAGATACGCAGTATTTT
J gene: TRBJ1-4; V gene: TRBV7-9; CDR3 length: 12; D gene: NA; clone size: many; CDR3 protein: CASSLQGEKLFF; CDR3 DNA: TGTGCCAGCAGCCTCCAGGGAGAAAAACTGTTTTTT
J gene: TRBJ2-1; V gene: TRBV10-3; CDR3 length: 12; D gene: NA; clone size: once; CDR3 protein: CATDSSDNEQFF; CDR3 DNA: TGTGCCACCGATTCCTCGGACAATGAGCAGTTCTTC
J gene: TRBJ2-4; V gene: TRBV5-6; CDR3 length: 17; D gene: TRBD2; clone size: few; CDR3 protein: CASSNLAGDLAKNIQYF; CDR3 DNA: TGTGCCAGCAGCAATCTAGCGGGAGACCTAGCCAAAAACATTCAGTACTTC
J gene: TRBJ2-5; V gene: TRBV5-1; CDR3 length: 15; D gene: TRBD1; clone size: NA; CDR3 protein: CASSTLTTGLETQYF; CDR3 DNA: TGCGCCAGCAGCACCCTCACGACAGGGCTGGAGACCCAGTACTTC
J gene: TRBJ2-1; V gene: TRBV20-1; CDR3 length: 12; D gene: TRBD2; clone size: NA; CDR3 protein: CSASGGANEQFF; CDR3 DNA: TGCAGTGCTAGCGGGGGGGCCAATGAGCAGTTCTTC
J gene: TRBJ2-1; V gene: TRBV4-1; CDR3 length: 15; D gene: TRBD1; clone size: once; CDR3 protein: CASGHTGTGGDEQFF; CDR3 DNA: TGCGCCAGCGGACACACCGGGACAGGGGGCGATGAGCAGTTCTTC
J gene: TRBJ2-3; V gene: TRBV29-1; CDR3 length: 16; D gene: TRBD2; clone size: once; CDR3 protein: CSADRLAGGSTDTQYF; CDR3 DNA: TGCAGCGCGGACCGTTTAGCGGGGGGGAGCACAGATACGCAGTATTTT
J gene: TRBJ2-1; V gene: TRBV12-3/TRBV12-4; CDR3 length: 14; D gene: TRBD1; clone size: many; CDR3 protein: CASSLDRSYNEQFF; CDR3 DNA: TGTGCCAGCAGTTTGGACAGGTCCTACAATGAGCAGTTCTTC
J gene: TRBJ2-6; V gene: TRBV2; CDR3 length: 15; D gene: NA; clone size: NA; CDR3 protein: CASSLMSRGANVLTF; CDR3 DNA: TGTGCCAGCAGCCTAATGTCCCGTGGGGCCAACGTCCTGACTTTC
J gene: TRBJ2-7; V gene: TRBV2; CDR3 length: 14; D gene: NA; clone size: NA; CDR3 protein: CATTSRDGEYEQYF; CDR3 DNA: TGTGCCACCACCTCAAGGGACGGGGAGTACGAGCAGTACTTC
J gene: TRBJ2-3; V gene: TRBV2; CDR3 length: 16; D gene: TRBD2; clone size: NA; CDR3 protein: CASRDGLAGITDTQYF; CDR3 DNA: TGTGCCAGCAGAGACGGACTAGCGGGGATCACAGATACGCAGTATTTT
J gene: TRBJ1-1; V gene: TRBV20-1; CDR3 length: 14; D gene: NA; clone size: NA; CDR3 protein: CSARRDKLGAEAFF; CDR3 DNA: TGCAGTGCTAGAAGGGACAAGTTAGGCGCTGAAGCTTTCTTT
J gene: TRBJ2-1; V gene: TRBV4-2; CDR3 length: 15; D gene: NA; clone size: many; CDR3 protein: CASSQVTGTSDEQFF; CDR3 DNA: TGTGCCAGCAGCCAAGTCACCGGGACATCCGATGAGCAGTTCTTC
J gene: TRBJ1-6; V gene: TRBV28; CDR3 length: 13; D gene: NA; clone size: few; CDR3 protein: CASSFPGYSPLHF; CDR3 DNA: TGTGCCAGCAGTTTTCCGGGGTACTCACCCCTCCACTTT
J gene: TRBJ2-7; V gene: TRBV20-1; CDR3 length: 16; D gene: NA; clone size: NA; CDR3 protein: CSARVLTTSSYNEQYF; CDR3 DNA: TGCAGTGCTAGAGTTCTAACAACCTCCTCCTACAATGAGCAGTACTTC
J gene: TRBJ2-7; V gene: TRBV6-1; CDR3 length: 14; D gene: TRBD1; clone size: NA; CDR3 protein: CASTRRDRTYEQYF; CDR3 DNA: TGTGCCAGCACTCGAAGGGACAGAACCTACGAGCAGTACTTC
J gene: TRBJ2-7; V gene: TRBV28; CDR3 length: 14; D gene: NA; clone size: NA; CDR3 protein: CASSHRDGIYEQYF; CDR3 DNA: TGCGCCAGCAGTCACCGGGACGGAATCTACGAGCAGTACTTC
J gene: TRBJ2-5; V gene: TRBV27; CDR3 length: 15; D gene: TRBD2; clone size: NA; CDR3 protein: CASSGSGSLNNEQYF; CDR3 DNA: TGTGCCAGCAGTGGTAGCGGGAGTCTGAACAATGAGCAGTACTTC
J gene: TRBJ1-5; V gene: TRBV4-2; CDR3 length: 15; D gene: NA; clone size: NA; CDR3 protein: CASSQVYGGNQPQHF; CDR3 DNA: TGTGCCAGCAGCCAAGTGTACGGGGGAAATCAGCCCCAGCATTTT
J gene: TRBJ2-1; V gene: TRBV28; CDR3 length: 12; D gene: NA; clone size: NA; CDR3 protein: CASSTVAETQFF; CDR3 DNA: TGTGCCAGCAGTACTGTAGCAGAGACCCAGTTCTTC
J gene: TRBJ1-5; V gene: TRBV29-1; CDR3 length: 13; D gene: TRBD1; clone size: NA; CDR3 protein: CSVGTGSGQPQHF; CDR3 DNA: TGCAGCGTGGGGACAGGGTCGGGACAGCCCCAGCATTTT